The TCR beta chain under discussion was sequenced for a study of T cell responses to AZD1222 COVID-19 vaccine. Germline values: CDR1 GTSNPN, CDR2 SVGIG (reference sequence). This CDR3 has 13 amino acids. V trimming: 5 bases; J trimming: 2 bases; junction bases outside the gene matches: 4. TCRdb keeps only in-frame clones here, not all; method: immunoSEQ multiplex PCR. The profile shows under 110,000 clones, less than 95% of them singletons. Comment on this clone: Its specificity is not known.

Regarding the study as a whole: Donors were mostly white British, more females; clonal diversity possibly underestimated. Repertoires were obtained only post-peak T cell response.

This chain joins TRBV30 and TRBJ2-7; TRBD1 agrees at 9 bases. The sequences come from peripheral blood, collected 28 days after the second AZD1222 dose. This TCR came from an adult who received the AZD1222 COVID-19 vaccine. The chain's CDR3 is CAWGTGRAYEQYF. Written as DNA, the CDR3 is TGTGCCTGGGGGACAGGGAGAGCCTACGAGCAGTACTTC. Variable domain in full (rest from reference TRBV30 and TRBJ2-7): SQTIHQWPATLVQPVGSPLSLECTVEGTSNPNLYWYRQAAGRGLQLLFYSVGIGQISSEVPQNLSASRPQDRQFILSSKKLLLSDSGFYLCAWGTGRAYEQYFGPGTRLTVT.